One sample yielded the 5 T cell receptor beta chains listed below, sequenced in a study of cytomegalovirus exposure and HLA in healthy donors. This PCR relied on a set of 60 Vbeta primers and 13 Jbeta primers. Sequenced by immunoSEQ multiplex PCR; TCRdb stores in-frame clones only, minus some. The sample includes about 170,000 clones, 65% to 85% of them seen just once. Sequencing was carried out using PBMCs. The receptors were sampled from a young woman in good health and CMV-seronegative.

The CDR3 sequence: CASSVIPGYEQYF. For the CDR3, the DNA is TGTGCCAGCAGCGTAATACCAGGGTACGAGCAGTACTTC. The chain employs TRBV11-2 and TRBJ2-7, with D perhaps matching TRBD1 (5 bases). Trimming cost V 5 bases and J 4 bases, with 12 bases left between them. The CDR3 is 13 residues long. The germline V gene encodes CDR1 SGHAT and CDR2 FQNNGV.

This sequence joins TRBV5-5 and TRBJ2-5; TRBD1 matches 7 bases. CDR3 size: 15 residues. V lost 5 bases, J lost 2 bases, and 9 bases stayed unmatched. Germline assignment: CDR1 SGHKS and CDR2 YYEKEE (reference sequence). CDR3 loop: CASSYLPRGQETQYF. The CDR3 nucleotides are TGTGCCAGCAGTTATCTCCCCAGGGGGCAAGAGACCCAGTACTTC.

This clone was detected only once. This chain connects TRBV18 to TRBJ2-7; D unclear. The CDR3 covers 13 residues. Deletions cut 3 bases from V and 2 bases from J, with 8 bases between. Germline lookup yields CDR1 KGHSH and CDR2 LQKENI. DNA for the CDR3: TGTGCCAGCTCACCGACAAGAACCTACGAGCAGTACTTC. This encodes CASSPTRTYEQYF.

V is TRBV11-2 and J is TRBJ1-1; TRBD1 matches at 8 bases. The CDR3 extends over 15 amino acids. J gave up 1 base and V 5 bases, and 6 bases lay outside the gene matches. The germline CDR1 and CDR2 sequences are SGHAT and FQNNGV. In nucleotides, the CDR3 is TGTGCCAGCAGCCATGGACAGGGAAAGAACACTGAAGCTTTCTTT. Translating it yields CASSHGQGKNTEAFF.

This clone was seen just once. The V and J genes are TRBV28 and TRBJ1-2; a possible D gene is TRBD1 (5 bases). The CDR3 runs 15 residues. Trimming took 3 bases from V and 4 from J, leaving 15 bases between them. Germline V lookup: CDR1 MDHEN, CDR2 SYDVKM. The CDR3 bases are TGTGCCAGCAGTTTTGGGGCCCAGGGAGGCTATGGCTACACCTTC. As protein: CASSFGAQGGYGYTF.